This T cell receptor beta chain is from a study of blood T cell repertoires in COVID-19. Overall study context: Donors in the United States, Italy and Spain gave samples during acute or convalescent COVID-19.

In germline, CDR1 is SNHLY, CDR2 FYNNEI. CDR3 size: 16 residues. Trimming removed 6 bases from V and 4 bases from J; junction bases left unmatched: 6. Libraries were prepared by immunoSEQ multiplex PCR; TCRdb keeps only in-frame clonotypes and omits some of them. Of about 240,000 clones detected, 82% appear once; the ten largest clones hold roughly an eighth. Sequencing was done on a sample of peripheral blood. The sequence was obtained from a woman between 55 and 75 years old with active or convalescent COVID-19. The V call is TRBV2, the J call TRBJ2-2, with 12 bases identical to TRBD1. In nucleotides, the CDR3 is TGTGCCAGCAGGCGGGACAGGGGGCGGGTCACCGGGGAGCTGTTTTTT. Residues: CASRRDRGRVTGELFF.